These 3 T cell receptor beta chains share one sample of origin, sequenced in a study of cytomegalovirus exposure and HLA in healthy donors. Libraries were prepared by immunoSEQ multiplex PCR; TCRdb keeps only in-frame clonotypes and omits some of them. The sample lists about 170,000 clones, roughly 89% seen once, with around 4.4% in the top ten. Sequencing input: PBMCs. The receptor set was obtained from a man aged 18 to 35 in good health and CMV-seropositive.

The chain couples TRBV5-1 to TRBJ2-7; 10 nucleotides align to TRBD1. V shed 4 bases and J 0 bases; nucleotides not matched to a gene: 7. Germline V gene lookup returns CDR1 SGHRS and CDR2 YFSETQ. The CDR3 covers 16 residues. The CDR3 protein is CASSPGTGESSYEQYF. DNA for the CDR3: TGCGCCAGCAGCCCGGGGACAGGGGAGAGCTCCTACGAGCAGTACTTC.

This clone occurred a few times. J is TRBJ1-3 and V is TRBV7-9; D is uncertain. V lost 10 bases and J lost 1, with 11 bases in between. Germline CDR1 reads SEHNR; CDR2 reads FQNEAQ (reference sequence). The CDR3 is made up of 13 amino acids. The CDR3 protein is CATPIESGNTIYF. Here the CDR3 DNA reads TGTGCCACGCCTATCGAGTCTGGAAACACCATATATTTT.

The CDR3 DNA reads TGTGCCAGTAGTAAAGCGGGAGGTTCCTACAATGAGCAGTTCTTC. Translating gives CASSKAGGSYNEQFF. The V gene is TRBV19, the J gene TRBJ2-1; 9 bases are a match to TRBD2. The CDR3 runs 15 residues. Germline V gene lookup returns CDR1 LNHDA and CDR2 SQIVND (reference sequence). Trimming at V came to 4 bases and at J to 1 base, leaving 2 bases not matched to a gene.